The rows below give T cell receptor beta chains drawn from one sample of a study of blood T cell repertoires in COVID-19. The data were produced by immunoSEQ multiplex PCR, yet TCRdb's version contains in-frame clones alone and is incomplete. Counted here are about 150,000 clones, approximately 91% occurring once; the ten biggest clones make up about 2.5%. The sample taken for sequencing was peripheral blood. These receptor sequences come from a woman aged 65 to 85 with acute or convalescent COVID-19. Both conserved end residues are part of each CDR3. D genes are given only for firm matches. Only some rows state a clone size, as once, few, many or a class for expanded clones.

v_gene	d_gene	j_gene	abundance	CDR3nt	CDR3aa
TRBV5-1	-	TRBJ2-5	-	TGCGCCAGCAGGGGGCAGGGGAGGGATGAGACCCAGTACTTC	CASRGQGRDETQYF
TRBV6-5	-	TRBJ1-5	-	TGTGCCAGCACCGGGTTTGGAGGGGCGCTTCAGCCCCAGCATTTT	CASTGFGGALQPQHF
TRBV6-5	TRBD1	TRBJ1-3	-	TGTGCCAGCAGTCGACAGGGCGCAAACACCATATATTTT	CASSRQGANTIYF
TRBV7-2	TRBD1	TRBJ2-3	-	TGTGCCAGCAGTCCCGGGACAGGGATTAGCACAGATACGCAGTATTTT	CASSPGTGISTDTQYF
TRBV30	-	TRBJ1-5	-	TGTGCCTGGAGTGAGAGGAATCAGCCCCAGCATTTT	CAWSERNQPQHF
TRBV5-4	TRBD1	TRBJ2-3	-	TGTGCCAGCAGCTTGCGGTTCGGGACAGGGGGAGATACGCAGTATTTT	CASSLRFGTGGDTQYF
TRBV6-5	TRBD1	TRBJ2-3	once	TGTGCCAGCAGGGGACAGGGGGGCACAGATACGCAGTATTTT	CASRGQGGTDTQYF
TRBV11-2	-	TRBJ2-1	-	TGTGCCAGCAGCTCAGCAGGCCGTAATGAGCAGTTCTTC	CASSSAGRNEQFF
TRBV6-5	-	TRBJ1-1	-	TGTGCCAGCGGCCCCCGGGCTGAAGCTTTCTTT	CASGPRAEAFF
TRBV6-6	TRBD1	TRBJ1-2	-	TGTGCCAGCAGTAGCAGCGACAGGGGGCGCGGTGGCTACACCTTC	CASSSSDRGRGGYTF
TRBV19	-	TRBJ1-1	-	TGTGCCAGTAGTATCGACAGGGAAGCTTTCTTT	CASSIDREAFF
TRBV6-6	-	TRBJ1-4	-	TGTGCCAGCAGTCAGGGTGGATTAGGGGATGAAAAACTGTTTTTT	CASSQGGLGDEKLFF
TRBV2	TRBD1	TRBJ1-2	-	TGTGCCAGCAGTGCTGAGACAGGGGGCGACTATGGCTACACCTTC	CASSAETGGDYGYTF
TRBV5-1	TRBD1	TRBJ2-6	once	TGCGCCAGCAGCAGTTCGTCAGGGACAGTGATCTCTGGGGCCAACGTCCTGACTTTC	CASSSSSGTVISGANVLTF
TRBV7-2	TRBD1	TRBJ1-2	-	TGTGCCAGCAGCCTCGCAGGGGGACCTAACTATGGCTACACCTTC	CASSLAGGPNYGYTF
TRBV7-2	-	TRBJ1-5	-	TGTGCCAGCAGCTTAGCGCAGGGATATAGCAATCAGCCCCAGCATTTT	CASSLAQGYSNQPQHF
TRBV3-1/TRBV3-2	TRBD2	TRBJ2-2	-	TGTGCCAGCAGCCCTACGACTAGCGGGGGGCGCGGGGAGCTGTTTTTT	CASSPTTSGGRGELFF
TRBV18	-	TRBJ1-2	-	TGTGCCAGCTCACCATCGAGGCAGCGCTATGGCTACACCTTC	CASSPSRQRYGYTF
TRBV19	-	TRBJ1-2	few	TGTGCCATTTCGATGGGGGCGCGCGGCTACACCTTC	CAISMGARGYTF
TRBV10-2	TRBD2	TRBJ2-2	-	TGCGCCAGCAGGGCTTTAAGCGGGGGGGCGGTCGGGGAGCTGTTTTTT	CASRALSGGAVGELFF
TRBV3-1/TRBV3-2	-	TRBJ2-1	-	TGTGCCAGCAGCCAAGATTTGGGCGCAAGGTACAATGAGCAGTTCTTC	CASSQDLGARYNEQFF
TRBV13	TRBD1	TRBJ2-7	-	TGTGCCAGCAGCTTCCGGATACAGGGGGAGCAGTACTTC	CASSFRIQGEQYF
TRBV12-3/TRBV12-4	-	TRBJ1-2	once	TGTGCCAGCAGTCCCCGGCGGAGGGAAGGCTACACCTTC	CASSPRRREGYTF
TRBV5-1	-	TRBJ2-6	-	TGCGCCAGCAGCTTGCTGGTAGCCGGGGCCAACGTCCTGACTTTC	CASSLLVAGANVLTF
TRBV7-2	TRBD2	TRBJ2-3	-	TGTGCCAGCACCCTACTAGCGGGGGTAACAGATACGCAGTATTTT	CASTLLAGVTDTQYF
TRBV9	-	TRBJ1-4	once	TGTGCCAGCAGCCCCCGAGAGAGGGTTCATGAAAAACTGTTTTTT	CASSPRERVHEKLFF
TRBV3-1/TRBV3-2	-	TRBJ1-2	-	TGTGCCAGCAGCCAATCGTCACTAACAGGCATGATACGCGGCTACACCTTC	CASSQSSLTGMIRGYTF
TRBV30	-	TRBJ1-1	-	TGTGCCTGGATTAAACTGGGGCAGACTAACACTGAAGCTTTCTTT	CAWIKLGQTNTEAFF
TRBV4-2	-	TRBJ1-3	once	TGTGCCAGCAGCCAAGACCTTAGAGGGTTAAGATCCGGAAACACCATATATTTT	CASSQDLRGLRSGNTIYF
TRBV7-9	TRBD1	TRBJ1-3	-	TGTGCCACCCGACAGGGTCTTACTGGAAACACCATATATTTT	CATRQGLTGNTIYF
TRBV5-1	TRBD2	TRBJ2-3	-	TGCGCCAGCAGCTTATCAGGGGGACTAGCGGGGGCGTCAGGACCAGATACGCAGTATTTT	CASSLSGGLAGASGPDTQYF
TRBV28	-	TRBJ1-2	-	TGTGCCAGCAGGGAGGGGTTGGCCAATGGGTTAGTCTATGGCTACACCTTC	CASREGLANGLVYGYTF
TRBV18	-	TRBJ1-1	-	TGTGCCAGCTCACCACTGAGCGACACTGAAGCTTTCTTT	CASSPLSDTEAFF
TRBV7-2	-	TRBJ1-2	-	TGTGCCAGCAGCTTAGCAGGGGTCTCGGGTAACTATGGCTACACCTTC	CASSLAGVSGNYGYTF
TRBV21-1	-	TRBJ1-3	-	TGTGCCAGCAGCAAAACGAGGGGGCGGAACTCTGGAAACACCATATATTTT	CASSKTRGRNSGNTIYF
TRBV5-1	TRBD1	TRBJ2-3	-	TGCGCCAGCACGTGGGGACAGTCTAGCACAGATACGCAGTATTTT	CASTWGQSSTDTQYF
TRBV15	TRBD1	TRBJ2-7	-	TGTGCCACCAGCGACAGGGAGTCCTACGAGCAGTACTTC	CATSDRESYEQYF
TRBV6-5	TRBD1	TRBJ1-2	-	TGTGCCAGCAAACGACAGGGGGGGAACTATGGCTACACCTTC	CASKRQGGNYGYTF
TRBV6-5	-	TRBJ1-5	-	TGTGCCGGCGGACAGTTTCTCCTCAATCAGCCCCAGCATTTT	CAGGQFLLNQPQHF
TRBV7-2	-	TRBJ2-7	-	TGTGCCAGCAGCTTGACTAGAGGCTCCTACGAGCAGTACTTC	CASSLTRGSYEQYF
TRBV5-1	-	TRBJ2-6	-	TGCGCCAGCAGCTTGGAACTGGTCTCTGGGGCCAACGTCCTGACTTTC	CASSLELVSGANVLTF
TRBV28	-	TRBJ1-2	-	TGTGCCAGCAGTGAGGCGGTGAACTATGGCTACACCTTC	CASSEAVNYGYTF
TRBV27	-	TRBJ2-3	-	TGTGCCAGCAGTTTTCGGGGGGCGGCTAGCACAGATACGCAGTATTTT	CASSFRGAASTDTQYF
TRBV6-5	-	TRBJ1-3	few	TGTGCCAGCAGCTCTGTCGGGGAGGGCCGAAACACCATATATTTT	CASSSVGEGRNTIYF
TRBV30	-	TRBJ1-2	few	TGTGCCTGGAGTTACCCCAAGGGGCACGGCTACACCTTC	CAWSYPKGHGYTF
TRBV4-1	TRBD1	TRBJ1-4	-	TGCGCCAGCAGCCGAACAGGGGAGGCAAAACTGTTTTTT	CASSRTGEAKLFF
TRBV13	-	TRBJ1-1	-	TGTGCCAGCAGCCGGACACTGAACACTGAAGCTTTCTTT	CASSRTLNTEAFF
TRBV27	-	TRBJ1-1	-	TGTGCCAGCAGTACCGGGAACACTGAAGCTTTCTTT	CASSTGNTEAFF
TRBV30	TRBD1	TRBJ1-6	-	TGTGCCTGGACCGTCCAAGGACAGGGGTCTTCCTATAATTCACCCCTCCACTTT	CAWTVQGQGSSYNSPLHF
TRBV2	TRBD1	TRBJ2-2	once	TGTGCCAGCAGCGGACAGGCGAACACCGGGGAGCTGTTTTTT	CASSGQANTGELFF